A single T cell receptor (beta chain) is shown here with its context. What it binds is not known. Samples came from healthy bone marrow donors. This record belongs to a study of cytomegalovirus exposure and HLA in healthy donors. Study-wide results and caveats: The availability of immune exposure information extended only to CMV serostatus.

60 Vbeta and 13 Jbeta primers were used in PCR. Sequencing was performed with immunoSEQ multiplex PCR; in TCRdb, only in-frame clones are kept and a portion is missing. This listing includes over 60,000 clones. V lost 10 bases, J lost 7 bases, and 8 bases stayed unmatched. This CDR3 is built from 13 residues. The germline CDR1 and CDR2 sequences are MGHDK and SYGVNS. The sequenced material came from PBMCs. The chain couples TRBV25-1 to TRBJ2-2; 8 positions agree with TRBD1. This receptor was identified in a female donor in good health and CMV-seropositive. CDR3 in amino acids: CAIQTGEIGELFF. DNA for the CDR3: TGTGCCATCCAGACAGGGGAGATCGGGGAGCTGTTTTTT.